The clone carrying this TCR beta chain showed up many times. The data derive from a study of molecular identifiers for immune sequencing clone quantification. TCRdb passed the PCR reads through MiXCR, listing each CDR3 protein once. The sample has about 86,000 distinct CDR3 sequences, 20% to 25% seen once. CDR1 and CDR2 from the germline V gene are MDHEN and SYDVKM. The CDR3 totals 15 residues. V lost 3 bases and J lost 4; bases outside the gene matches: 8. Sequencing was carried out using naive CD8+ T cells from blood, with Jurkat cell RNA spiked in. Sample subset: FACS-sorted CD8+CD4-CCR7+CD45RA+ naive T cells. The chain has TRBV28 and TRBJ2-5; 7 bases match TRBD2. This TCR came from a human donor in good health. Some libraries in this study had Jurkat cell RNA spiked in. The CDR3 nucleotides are TGTGCCAGCAGTTTGGGAGGGCAGGGCCGAGAGACCCAGTACTTC. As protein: CASSLGGQGRETQYF.